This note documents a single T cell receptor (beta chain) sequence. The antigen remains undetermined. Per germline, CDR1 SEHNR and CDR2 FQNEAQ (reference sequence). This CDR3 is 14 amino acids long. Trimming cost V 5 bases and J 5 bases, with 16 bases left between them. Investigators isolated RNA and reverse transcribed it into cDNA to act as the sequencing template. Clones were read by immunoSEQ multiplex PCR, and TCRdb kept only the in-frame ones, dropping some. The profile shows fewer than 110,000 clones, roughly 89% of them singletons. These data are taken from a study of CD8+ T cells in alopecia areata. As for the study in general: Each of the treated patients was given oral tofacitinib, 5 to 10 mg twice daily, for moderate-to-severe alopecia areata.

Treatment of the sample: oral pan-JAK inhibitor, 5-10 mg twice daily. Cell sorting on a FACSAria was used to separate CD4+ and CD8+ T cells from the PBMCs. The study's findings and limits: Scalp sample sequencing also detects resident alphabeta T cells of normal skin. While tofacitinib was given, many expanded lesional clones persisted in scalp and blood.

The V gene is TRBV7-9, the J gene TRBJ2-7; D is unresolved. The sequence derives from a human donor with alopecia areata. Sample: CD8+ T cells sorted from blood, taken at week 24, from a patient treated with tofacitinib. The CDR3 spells CASSPGTGLDEQYF. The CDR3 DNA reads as TGTGCCAGCAGCCCGGGCACCGGGCTGGACGAGCAGTACTTC. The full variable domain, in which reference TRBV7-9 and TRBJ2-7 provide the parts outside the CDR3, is DTGVSQNPRHKITKRGQNVTFRCDPISEHNRLYWYRQTLGQGPEFLTYFQNEAQLEKSRLLSDRFSAERPKGSFSTLEIQRTEQGDSAMYLCASSPGTGLDEQYFGPGTRLTVT.